This T cell receptor (beta chain) originates from a study of cytomegalovirus exposure and HLA in healthy donors. The study ran its PCR with 60 Vbeta and 13 Jbeta primers. Sequenced by immunoSEQ multiplex PCR; TCRdb stores in-frame clones only, minus some. The sample contains about 88,000 clones, 85% to 90% of which appear only once. Although they were nominally healthy when sampled, donors likely had unrecorded immune exposures. Per the germline V gene, CDR1 is SNHLY and CDR2 is FYNNEI. This CDR3 spans 14 amino acids. V lost 6 bases to trimming and J lost 2 bases; unmatched junction nucleotides: 3. V usage is TRBV2 and J usage is TRBJ2-3; 9 bases are a match to TRBD2. The receptor's source is a man between 18 and 29 years old in good health and CMV-seronegative. The specimen sequenced was PBMCs. CDR3 sequence (DNA): TGTGCCAGCAGACGGACTAGCGCCACAGATACGCAGTATTTT. Translation gives CASRRTSATDTQYF. The variable domain in full, completed from reference TRBV2 and TRBJ2-3, reads EPEVTQTPSHQVTQMGQEVILRCVPISNHLYFYWYRQILGQKVEFLVSFYNNEISEKSEIFDDQFSVERPDGSNFTLKIRSTKLEDSAMYFCASRRTSATDTQYFGPGTRLTVL.